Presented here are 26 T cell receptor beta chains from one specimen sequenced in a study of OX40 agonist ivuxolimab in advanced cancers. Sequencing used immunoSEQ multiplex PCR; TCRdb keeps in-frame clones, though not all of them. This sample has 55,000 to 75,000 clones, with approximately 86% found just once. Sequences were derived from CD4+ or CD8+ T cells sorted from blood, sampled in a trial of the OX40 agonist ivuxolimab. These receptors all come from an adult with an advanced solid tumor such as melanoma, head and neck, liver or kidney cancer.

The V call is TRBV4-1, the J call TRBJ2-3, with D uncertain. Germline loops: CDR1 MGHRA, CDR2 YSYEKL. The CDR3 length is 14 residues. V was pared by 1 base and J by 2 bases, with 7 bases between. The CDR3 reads CASSQGRATDTQYF. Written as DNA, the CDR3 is TGCGCCAGCAGCCAAGGAAGGGCCACAGATACGCAGTATTTT.

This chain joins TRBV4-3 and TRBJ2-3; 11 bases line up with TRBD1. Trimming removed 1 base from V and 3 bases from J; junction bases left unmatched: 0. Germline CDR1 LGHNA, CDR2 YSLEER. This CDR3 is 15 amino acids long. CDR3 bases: TGCGCCAGCAGCCAAGGGGACAGGGGGACAGATACGCAGTATTTT. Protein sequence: CASSQGDRGTDTQYF.

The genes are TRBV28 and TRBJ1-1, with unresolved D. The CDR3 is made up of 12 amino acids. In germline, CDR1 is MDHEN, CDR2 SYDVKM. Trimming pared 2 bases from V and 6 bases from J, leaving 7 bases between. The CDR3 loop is CASSLLEAEAFF. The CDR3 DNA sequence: TGTGCCAGCAGTTTACTGGAGGCTGAAGCTTTCTTT. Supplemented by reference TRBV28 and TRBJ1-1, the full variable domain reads DVKVTQSSRYLVKRTGEKVFLECVQDMDHENMFWYRQDPGLGLRLIYFSYDVKMKEKGDIPEGYSVSREKKERFSLILESASTNQTSMYLCASSLLEAEAFFGQGTRLTVV.

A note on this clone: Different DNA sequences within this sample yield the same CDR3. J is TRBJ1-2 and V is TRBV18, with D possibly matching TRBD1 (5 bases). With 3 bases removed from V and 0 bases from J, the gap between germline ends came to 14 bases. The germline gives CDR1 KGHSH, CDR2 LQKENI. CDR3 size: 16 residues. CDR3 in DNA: TGTGCCAGCTCACCTTGGGACGTTTCTCCTAACTATGGCTACACCTTC. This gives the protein CASSPWDVSPNYGYTF.

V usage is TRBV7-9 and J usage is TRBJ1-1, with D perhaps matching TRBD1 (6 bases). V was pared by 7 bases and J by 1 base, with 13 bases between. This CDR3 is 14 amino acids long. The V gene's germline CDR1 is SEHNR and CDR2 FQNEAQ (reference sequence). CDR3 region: CASTRLQGNTEAFF. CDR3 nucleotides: TGTGCCAGCACCAGACTACAGGGGAACACTGAAGCTTTCTTT.

Here the CDR3 reads CASSAAYEQYF. CDR3 nucleotides: TGTGCCAGTAGTGCGGCCTACGAGCAGTACTTC. The chain is built from TRBV19 and TRBJ2-7; D not certain. The CDR3 sequence is 11 residues long. Germline CDR1 and CDR2: LNHDA and SQIVND (reference sequence). V shed 5 bases and J shed 2 bases, with 4 bases lying between them. Based on the CDR3 plus reference TRBV19 and TRBJ2-7, the full variable domain is DGGITQSPKYLFRKEGQNVTLSCEQNLNHDAMYWYRQDPGQGLRLIYYSQIVNDFQKGDIAEGYSVSREKKESFPLTVTSAQKNPTAFYLCASSAAYEQYFGPGTRLTVT.

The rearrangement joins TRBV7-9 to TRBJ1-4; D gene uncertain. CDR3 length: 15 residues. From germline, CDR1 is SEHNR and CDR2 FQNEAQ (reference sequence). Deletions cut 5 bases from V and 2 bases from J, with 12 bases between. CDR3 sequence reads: CASSPRAMTNEKLFF. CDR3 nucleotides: TGTGCCAGCAGCCCTAGGGCCATGACTAATGAAAAACTGTTTTTT.

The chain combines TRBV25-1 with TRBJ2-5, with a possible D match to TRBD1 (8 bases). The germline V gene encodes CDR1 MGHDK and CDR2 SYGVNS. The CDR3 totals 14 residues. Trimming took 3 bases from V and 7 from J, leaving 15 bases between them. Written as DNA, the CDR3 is TGTGCCAGCAGTGACCGGACAGGGAGGGCGACCCAGTACTTC. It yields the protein CASSDRTGRATQYF.

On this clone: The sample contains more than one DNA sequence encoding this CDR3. CDR3 coding DNA: TGTGCCAGCTCACCGGGCCACGAGCAGTACTTC. Protein product: CASSPGHEQYF. The chain has TRBV18 and TRBJ2-7; D is ambiguous. Per germline, CDR1 KGHSH and CDR2 LQKENI. The CDR3 sequence is 11 residues long. The ends were cut back, 3 bases at V and 5 bases at J, with 5 bases in the middle.

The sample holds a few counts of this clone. CDR3 protein: CASSLGLAEFYEQYF. The CDR3 DNA sequence: TGTGCCAGCAGCTTAGGACTAGCGGAATTTTACGAGCAGTACTTC. The genes are TRBV5-6 and TRBJ2-7, with TRBD2 matching 10 bases. V lost 2 bases to trimming and J lost 4 bases; unmatched junction nucleotides: 6. The germline CDR1 and CDR2 sequences are SGHDT and YYEEEE. The CDR3 extends over 15 amino acids.

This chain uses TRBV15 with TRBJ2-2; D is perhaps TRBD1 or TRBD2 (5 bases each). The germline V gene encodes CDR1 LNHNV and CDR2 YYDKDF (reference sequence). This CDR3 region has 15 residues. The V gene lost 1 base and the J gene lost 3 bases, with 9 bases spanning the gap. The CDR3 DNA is TGTGCCACCAGCAGAGCGGGGCGCGACACCGGGGAGCTGTTTTTT. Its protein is CATSRAGRDTGELFF. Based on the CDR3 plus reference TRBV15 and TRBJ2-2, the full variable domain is DAMVIQNPRYQVTQFGKPVTLSCSQTLNHNVMYWYQQKSSQAPKLLFHYYDKDFNNEADTPDNFQSRRPNTSFCFLDIRSPGLGDTAMYLCATSRAGRDTGELFFGEGSRLTVL.

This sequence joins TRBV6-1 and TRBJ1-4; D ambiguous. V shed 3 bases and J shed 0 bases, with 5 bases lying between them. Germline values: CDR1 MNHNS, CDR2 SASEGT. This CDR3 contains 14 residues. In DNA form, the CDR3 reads TGTGCCAGCAGTGACGTAACAACTAATGAAAAACTGTTTTTT. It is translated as CASSDVTTNEKLFF.

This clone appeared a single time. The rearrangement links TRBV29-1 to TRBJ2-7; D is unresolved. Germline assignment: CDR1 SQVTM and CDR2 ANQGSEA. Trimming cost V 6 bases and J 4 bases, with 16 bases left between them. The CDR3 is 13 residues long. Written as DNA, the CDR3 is TGCAGCGTCGCGACCCGTTTTGGGTACGAGCAGTACTTC. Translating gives CSVATRFGYEQYF.

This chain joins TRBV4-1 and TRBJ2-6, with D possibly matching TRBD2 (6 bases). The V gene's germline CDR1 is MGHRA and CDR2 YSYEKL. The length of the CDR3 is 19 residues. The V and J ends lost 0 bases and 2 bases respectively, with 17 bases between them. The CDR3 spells CASSQEPGLEETGANVLTF. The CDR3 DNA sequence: TGCGCCAGCAGCCAAGAACCGGGACTGGAGGAGACTGGGGCCAACGTCCTGACTTTC.

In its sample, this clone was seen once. The CDR3 DNA sequence: TGTGCCAGCAGTTCCGTCGCGGATTGGTATGGCTACACCTTC. This sequence encodes CASSSVADWYGYTF. The genes are TRBV28 and TRBJ1-2; D gene unclear. Per the germline V gene, CDR1 is MDHEN and CDR2 is SYDVKM. The CDR3 has 14 amino acids. The V end lost 4 bases, the J end lost 5 bases, and 14 bases lay between the germline ends.

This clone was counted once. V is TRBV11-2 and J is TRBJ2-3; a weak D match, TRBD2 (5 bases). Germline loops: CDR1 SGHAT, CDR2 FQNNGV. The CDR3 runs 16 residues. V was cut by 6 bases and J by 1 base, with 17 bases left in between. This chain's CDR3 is CASSRPSGSGTDTQYF. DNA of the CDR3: TGTGCCAGCAGTCGCCCAAGCGGATCGGGCACAGATACGCAGTATTTT.

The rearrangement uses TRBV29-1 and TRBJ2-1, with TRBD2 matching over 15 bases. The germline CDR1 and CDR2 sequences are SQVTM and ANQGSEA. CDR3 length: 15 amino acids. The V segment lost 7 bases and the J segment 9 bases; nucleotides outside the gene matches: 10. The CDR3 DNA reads TGCAGCGCAACTATCGGACTAGCGGGAGGGGGTGAGCAGTTCTTC. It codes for CSATIGLAGGGEQFF.

CDR3 DNA: TGTGCCAGCAGCCCCCAGACCACCAACCACTATGGCTACACCTTC. Amino acids: CASSPQTTNHYGYTF. The chain carries TRBV9 and TRBJ1-2; D gene uncertain. Germline V gives CDR1 SGDLS, CDR2 YYNGEE. This CDR3 contains 15 residues. The germline V and J ends were trimmed by 4 bases and 3 bases, with 16 bases remaining between them.

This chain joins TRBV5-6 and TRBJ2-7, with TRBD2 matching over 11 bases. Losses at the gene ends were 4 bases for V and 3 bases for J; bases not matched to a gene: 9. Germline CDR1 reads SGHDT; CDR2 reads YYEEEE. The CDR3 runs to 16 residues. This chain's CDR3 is CASSQRLAGFGYEQYF. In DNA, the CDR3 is TGTGCCAGCAGCCAGAGACTAGCGGGATTTGGCTACGAGCAGTACTTC.

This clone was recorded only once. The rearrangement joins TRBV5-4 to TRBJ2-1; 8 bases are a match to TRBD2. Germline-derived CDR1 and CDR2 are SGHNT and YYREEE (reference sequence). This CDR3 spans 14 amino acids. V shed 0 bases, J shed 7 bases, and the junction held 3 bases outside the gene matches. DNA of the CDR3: TGTGCCAGCAGCTTGGTGGCTAGCGGGAATGAGCAGTTCTTC. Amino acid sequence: CASSLVASGNEQFF.

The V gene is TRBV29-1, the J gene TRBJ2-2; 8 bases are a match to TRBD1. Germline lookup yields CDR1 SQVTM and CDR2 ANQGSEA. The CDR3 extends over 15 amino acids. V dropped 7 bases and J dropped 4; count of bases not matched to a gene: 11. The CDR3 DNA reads TGCAGCGCCGGCGACAGGGGCGGAGGCACCGGGGAGCTGTTTTTT. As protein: CSAGDRGGGTGELFF.

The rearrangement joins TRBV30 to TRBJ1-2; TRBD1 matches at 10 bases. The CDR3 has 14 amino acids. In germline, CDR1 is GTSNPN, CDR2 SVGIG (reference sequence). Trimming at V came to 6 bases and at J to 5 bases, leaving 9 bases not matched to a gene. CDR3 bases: TGTGCCTGCGGGTGGGGACAGGGGATTTATGGCTACACCTTC. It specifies CACGWGQGIYGYTF.

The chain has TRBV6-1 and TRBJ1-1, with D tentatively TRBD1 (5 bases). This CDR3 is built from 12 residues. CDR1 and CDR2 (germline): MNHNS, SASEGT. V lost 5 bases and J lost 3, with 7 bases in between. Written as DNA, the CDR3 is TGTGCCAGCAGTCCGGGACACACTGAAGCTTTCTTT. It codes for CASSPGHTEAFF.

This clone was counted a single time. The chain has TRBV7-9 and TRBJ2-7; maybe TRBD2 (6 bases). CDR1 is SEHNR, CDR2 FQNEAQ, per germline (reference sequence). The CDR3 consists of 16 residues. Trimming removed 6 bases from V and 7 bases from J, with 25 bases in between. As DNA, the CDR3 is TGTGCCAGCAGACGTGCCGGAGGGTTACTACGAGGGGAGCAGTACTTC. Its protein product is CASRRAGGLLRGEQYF.

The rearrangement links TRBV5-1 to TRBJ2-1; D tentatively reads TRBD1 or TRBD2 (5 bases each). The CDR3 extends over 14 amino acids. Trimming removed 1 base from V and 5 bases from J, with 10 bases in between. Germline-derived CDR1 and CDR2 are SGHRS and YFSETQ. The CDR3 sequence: CASSLPGSNNEQFF. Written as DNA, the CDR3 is TGCGCCAGCAGCTTGCCAGGGAGCAACAATGAGCAGTTCTTC.

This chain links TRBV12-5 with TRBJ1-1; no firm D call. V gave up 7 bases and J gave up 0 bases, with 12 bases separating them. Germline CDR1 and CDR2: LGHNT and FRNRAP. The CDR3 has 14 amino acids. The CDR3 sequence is CASAKSGVNTEAFF. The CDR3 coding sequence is TGTGCTAGTGCGAAGTCGGGCGTGAACACTGAAGCTTTCTTT.